These 25 T cell receptor beta chains share one sample of origin, sequenced in a study of graft-versus-host responses after intestinal transplantation. Using immunoSEQ multiplex PCR, the repertoire was profiled, and TCRdb retains in-frame clones only, with some absent. Seen here are some 90,000 clones, around 84% observed once, and the top ten hold approximately 0.78%. The antigens for these receptors are not known. Material: unstimulated CD4+ T cells sorted from spleen or lymph node cells, obtained before intestinal transplant. The source is a human donor who received an intestinal transplant.

The table lists this clone with a count of one. This chain links TRBV4-2 with TRBJ1-5; D unresolved. Germline CDR1 and CDR2: LGHNA and YNFKEQ. Trimming stripped 0 bases from V and 4 bases from J, with 7 bases between. The CDR3 runs 14 residues. The CDR3 DNA sequence: TGTGCCAGCAGCCAAGATCGCAGGAATCAGCCCCAGCATTTT. It is translated as CASSQDRRNQPQHF.

The rearrangement uses TRBV6-5 and TRBJ2-3; D not certain. The germline V and J ends were trimmed by 10 bases and 2 bases, with 13 bases remaining between them. Germline-derived CDR1 and CDR2 are MNHEY and SVGAGI. This CDR3 is built from 13 residues. The CDR3 coding sequence is TGTGCCACCCGAGGAGAGTCCACAGATACGCAGTATTTT. Residues: CATRGESTDTQYF.

CDR3 sequence: CASSLGQGYYNEQFF. The CDR3 DNA is TGTGCCAGCAGCTTGGGACAGGGATACTACAATGAGCAGTTCTTC. The rearrangement joins TRBV7-6 to TRBJ2-1; TRBD1 matches at 9 bases. J gave up 3 bases and V 3 bases, and 3 bases lay outside the gene matches. The CDR3 runs 15 residues. Germline V CDR1 and CDR2: SGHVS, FNYEAQ.

This sequence joins TRBV25-1 and TRBJ1-2; 7 bases align to TRBD1. CDR1 MGHDK and CDR2 SYGVNS come from the germline V gene. The CDR3 has 15 residues. J was trimmed by 8 bases and V by 4 bases; bases with no gene match: 13. This CDR3 is CASSGEQGRFGGYTF. The CDR3 DNA is TGTGCCAGCAGTGGAGAACAGGGGCGCTTTGGGGGCTACACCTTC.

DNA of the CDR3: TGTGCCAGCAGCTTGGGTCCCGGGACAGGGTCCACCGGGGAGCTGTTTTTT. Translating it yields CASSLGPGTGSTGELFF. The chain links TRBV5-5 to TRBJ2-2, with 9 bases matching TRBD1. The CDR3 extends over 17 amino acids. V was clipped by 0 bases and J by 4 bases; unmatched bases: 7. Germline V gives CDR1 SGHKS, CDR2 YYEKEE (reference sequence).

The rearrangement uses TRBV11-3 and TRBJ2-1, with 14 bases that match TRBD2. CDR1 and CDR2 (germline): SGHNT, YENEEA. Trimming at V came to 5 bases and at J to 7 bases, leaving 7 bases not matched to a gene. This CDR3 spans 16 amino acids. CDR3 nucleotides: TGTGCCAGCAGCCGCAGACTAGCGGGAGGGGGTAATGAGCAGTTCTTC. Its protein is CASSRRLAGGGNEQFF.

The sample holds one count of this clone. The J gene is TRBJ1-2, the V gene TRBV15; tentatively, D is TRBD1 (6 bases). Trimming cost V 3 bases and J 2 bases, with 13 bases left between them. CDR3 length: 15 amino acids. Germline V gene lookup returns CDR1 LNHNV and CDR2 YYDKDF (reference sequence). CDR3 DNA sequence: TGTGCCACCAGCAGTGCCCTGGACAGAAACTATGGCTACACCTTC. As protein: CATSSALDRNYGYTF.

The CDR3: CASSRTGGWYEQYF. For the CDR3, the DNA is TGTGCCAGCAGCCGCACAGGTGGTTGGTACGAGCAGTACTTC. The J gene is TRBJ2-7, the V gene TRBV27; tentative D call: TRBD1 (5 bases). Germline loops: CDR1 MNHEY, CDR2 SMNVEV (reference sequence). The V end lost 6 bases, the J end lost 4 bases, and 16 bases lay between the germline ends. There are 14 residues in the CDR3.

This clone was seen a few times. The chain joins TRBV5-1 to TRBJ2-1; 11 bases match TRBD2. This CDR3 is built from 20 residues. The junction had 19 bases not matched to a gene; V was cut back by 4 bases and J by 4 bases. Germline CDR1 reads SGHRS; CDR2 reads YFSETQ. For the CDR3, the DNA is TGCGCCAGCAGCATGCCACTAGCGGGAGAAACGCGGCGAGCATACAATGAGCAGTTCTTC. Protein product: CASSMPLAGETRRAYNEQFF.

V usage is TRBV18 and J usage is TRBJ1-4; 9 nucleotides align to TRBD1. Trimming removed 4 bases from V and 7 bases from J; junction bases left unmatched: 7. Per the germline V gene, CDR1 is KGHSH and CDR2 is LQKENI. The CDR3 spans 15 residues. CDR3 nucleotides: TGTGCCAGCTCACTGGGGACAGGGAGATCTGAAAAACTGTTTTTT. This sequence encodes CASSLGTGRSEKLFF.

This clone has more than one count but fewer than ten. This sequence joins TRBV19 and TRBJ1-2; 8 bases map to TRBD1. The trim removed 5 bases at V and 8 bases at J, leaving 13 bases unmatched. This CDR3 spans 15 amino acids. CDR1 LNHDA and CDR2 SQIVND come from the germline V gene (reference sequence). CDR3 region: CASSPGTGHSSGYTF. The CDR3 DNA is TGTGCCAGTAGTCCCGGGACAGGCCACTCGTCGGGCTACACCTTC.

The V gene is TRBV15, the J gene TRBJ2-1; D is unclear. This CDR3 contains 12 residues. The V end lost 2 bases, the J end lost 10 bases, and 9 bases lay between the germline ends. Germline lookup yields CDR1 LNHNV and CDR2 YYDKDF (reference sequence). CDR3 DNA sequence: TGTGCCACCAGCAGACCTTACACGGAGCAGTTCTTC. Translating it yields CATSRPYTEQFF.

V is TRBV28 and J is TRBJ1-2; the D gene is possibly TRBD1 (5 bases). Looked up from germline, CDR1 is MDHEN and CDR2 is SYDVKM. The CDR3 totals 15 residues. Trimming took off 4 bases at V and 0 bases at J, with 12 bases between the two ends. DNA of the CDR3: TGTGCCAGCAGTTCTCAGGGAATTTCTAACTATGGCTACACCTTC. It translates to CASSSQGISNYGYTF.

J is TRBJ2-2 and V is TRBV29-1; D may be TRBD1 (5 bases). In germline, CDR1 is SQVTM, CDR2 ANQGSEA. V gave up 7 bases and J gave up 5 bases, with 14 bases separating them. The CDR3 sequence is 13 residues long. The CDR3 reads CSARADRTGELFF. CDR3 DNA sequence: TGCAGCGCCAGGGCCGATAGAACCGGGGAGCTGTTTTTT.

This clone was seen repeatedly, ten times or more. This rearrangement joins TRBV9 to TRBJ2-7; D possibly corresponds to TRBD1 (7 bases). The CDR3 consists of 15 residues. Germline CDR1 is SGDLS and CDR2 is YYNGEE. V shed 1 base and J shed 5 bases, with 16 bases lying between them. For the CDR3, the DNA is TGTGCCAGCAGCGTACAGGGGGGTGCGAGGAACGAGCAGTACTTC. This gives the protein CASSVQGGARNEQYF.

This rearrangement joins TRBV28 to TRBJ2-5; 9 positions match TRBD2. The CDR3 runs 17 residues. V shed 1 base, J shed 5 bases, and the junction held 11 bases outside the gene matches. Germline V gives CDR1 MDHEN, CDR2 SYDVKM. CDR3 amino acids: CASSLFPRPAGGETQYF. The CDR3 coding sequence is TGTGCCAGCAGTTTATTCCCCCGACCCGCGGGAGGGGAGACCCAGTACTTC. Drawing the rest from reference TRBV28 and TRBJ2-5, the complete variable domain is DVKVTQSSRYLVKRTGEKVFLECVQDMDHENMFWYRQDPGLGLRLIYFSYDVKMKEKGDIPEGYSVSREKKERFSLILESASTNQTSMYLCASSLFPRPAGGETQYFGPGTRLLVL.

In this sample, this clone turned up once. CDR3 sequence: CASSQNEQPYNEQFF. For the CDR3, the DNA is TGCGCCAGCAGCCAAAATGAACAGCCTTACAATGAGCAGTTCTTC. The V gene is TRBV4-1, the J gene TRBJ2-1, with D unresolved. V lost 2 bases, J lost 4 bases, and 12 bases lay in between. CDR3 size: 15 residues. Germline-derived CDR1 and CDR2 are MGHRA and YSYEKL.

The genes are TRBV27 and TRBJ2-5, with D perhaps TRBD1 (6 bases). This CDR3 is 14 amino acids long. Germline V gene lookup returns CDR1 MNHEY and CDR2 SMNVEV (reference sequence). V gave up 5 bases and J gave up 4 bases, with 14 bases separating them. CDR3 in DNA: TGTGCCAGCAGTCGGGGTGGGACAAGAGAGACCCAGTACTTC. It translates to CASSRGGTRETQYF.

V and J are TRBV14 and TRBJ2-5; possible D gene TRBD2, 7 bases. In germline, CDR1 is SGHDN, CDR2 FVKESK. V was pared by 6 bases and J by 4 bases, with 12 bases between. CDR3 size: 13 residues. The CDR3 bases are TGTGCCAGCAGGCTCGGGGGGCGAGAGACCCAGTACTTC. Translated, it gives CASRLGGRETQYF.

This chain links TRBV28 with TRBJ2-2, with unresolved D. V lost 6 bases to trimming and J lost 1 base, with 15 bases between them. CDR3 length equals 16 residues. Germline V lookup: CDR1 MDHEN, CDR2 SYDVKM. The CDR3 reads CASRSPWAGNTGELFF. The CDR3 DNA reads as TGTGCCAGCAGATCCCCGTGGGCAGGGAACACCGGGGAGCTGTTTTTT. Full variable domain (rest looked up from reference TRBV28 and TRBJ2-2): DVKVTQSSRYLVKRTGEKVFLECVQDMDHENMFWYRQDPGLGLRLIYFSYDVKMKEKGDIPEGYSVSREKKERFSLILESASTNQTSMYLCASRSPWAGNTGELFFGEGSRLTVL.

V is TRBV28 and J is TRBJ1-3, with D possibly matching TRBD1 (5 bases). Trimming took 6 bases from V and 0 from J, leaving 15 bases between them. CDR3 length: 16 residues. The germline V gene has CDR1 MDHEN and CDR2 SYDVKM. The CDR3 nucleotides are TGTGCCAGCAGCTCCCCCGGGGGGAGCTCTGGAAACACCATATATTTT. This sequence encodes CASSSPGGSSGNTIYF.

The chain carries TRBV19 and TRBJ1-2; a possible D gene is TRBD1 (6 bases). Trimming pared 5 bases from V and 5 bases from J, leaving 12 bases between. Per germline, CDR1 LNHDA and CDR2 SQIVND (reference sequence). There are 13 residues in the CDR3. Written as DNA, the CDR3 is TGTGCCAGTAGTCCGGACAGAGCTTATGGCTACACCTTC. Its translation: CASSPDRAYGYTF. The full variable domain, completed using reference TRBV19 and TRBJ1-2, is DGGITQSPKYLFRKEGQNVTLSCEQNLNHDAMYWYRQDPGQGLRLIYYSQIVNDFQKGDIAEGYSVSREKKESFPLTVTSAQKNPTAFYLCASSPDRAYGYTFGSGTRLTVV.

In its sample, this clone was seen a few times. V and J are TRBV5-1 and TRBJ2-1, with a weak D call TRBD2 (5 bases). There are 16 residues in the CDR3. The germline V gene has CDR1 SGHRS and CDR2 YFSETQ. Trimming shortened V by 0 bases and J by 2 bases, and 12 bases separated the two germline ends. The CDR3: CASSLALARAYNEQFF. Here the CDR3 DNA reads TGCGCCAGCAGCTTGGCGTTAGCGAGAGCCTACAATGAGCAGTTCTTC.

The genes are TRBV5-1 and TRBJ2-7, with D possibly being TRBD1 (6 bases). Trimming shortened V by 3 bases and J by 5 bases, and 21 bases separated the two germline ends. CDR1 and CDR2 (germline): SGHRS, YFSETQ. There are 16 residues in the CDR3. CDR3 nucleotide sequence: TGCGCCAGCAGCTCGAACCCCGGACAGCCCACTGACGAGCAGTACTTC. Its translation is CASSSNPGQPTDEQYF.

This rearrangement joins TRBV20-1 to TRBJ1-5; D gene unclear. V was clipped by 5 bases and J by 6 bases, with 8 bases between them. CDR1 is DFQATT, CDR2 SNEGSKA, per germline (reference sequence). This CDR3 has 11 amino acids. CDR3 region: CSAAEGQPQHF. The CDR3 coding sequence is TGCAGTGCTGCCGAGGGTCAGCCCCAGCATTTT.